The 5 T cell receptor beta chains reported below all come from one sample, sequenced in a study of multiple sclerosis patients with progressive multifocal leukoencephalopathy. Here immunoSEQ multiplex PCR was the method, and the copy in TCRdb shows in-frame clones only, minus some. The table includes fewer than 40,000 clones, roughly 84% detected once. Time point defined: time of PML onset. Sequences were derived from PBMCs, sampled from a patient treated with natalizumab. Receptors were obtained from a human donor with progressive multifocal leukoencephalopathy.

The V and J genes are TRBV19 and TRBJ2-7; 9 bases align to TRBD1. The germline V gene encodes CDR1 LNHDA and CDR2 SQIVND (reference sequence). The V and J ends lost 4 bases and 5 bases, in that order; junction bases with no gene match: 6. The CDR3 spans 14 residues. CDR3 sequence: CASSTRGQGHEQYF. For the CDR3, the DNA is TGTGCCAGTAGTACCAGGGGACAGGGCCACGAGCAGTACTTC.

With regard to this clone: Lacking the conserved final phenylalanine or tryptophan, this CDR3 likely reflects a read error. Because the CDR3's place on the DNA is in doubt, the DNA is left out and the CDR3 is given as listed by TCRdb. The chain is built from TRBV30 and TRBJ1-2; TRBD1, the table's D call, was not compared with the DNA. CDR1 GTSNPN and CDR2 SVGIG come from the germline V gene (reference sequence). The length of the CDR3 is 16 amino acids, counting both ends. CDR3 region: CAWNRRGPRDRDSNGC.

The V and J genes are TRBV7-6 and TRBJ2-2; tentatively, D is TRBD2 (6 bases). V shed 5 bases and J shed 1 base, with 11 bases lying between them. CDR3 length equals 15 residues. CDR1 is SGHVS and CDR2 is FNYEAQ in the germline V gene. CDR3 in amino acids: CASSGGLQNTGELFF. In DNA, the CDR3 is TGTGCCAGCAGCGGGGGACTTCAGAACACCGGGGAGCTGTTTTTT. Combining the CDR3 with reference TRBV7-6 and TRBJ2-2 gives the whole variable domain GAGVSQSPRYKVTKRGQDVALRCDPISGHVSLYWYRQALGQGPEFLTYFNYEAQQDKSGLPNDRFSAERPEGSISTLTIQRTEQRDSAMYRCASSGGLQNTGELFFGEGSRLTVL.

V gene TRBV6-5 combines with J gene TRBJ2-3, with 7 bases lining up with TRBD1. The CDR3 is 15 amino acids. Germline V gives CDR1 MNHEY, CDR2 SVGAGI. Unmatched junction bases numbered 8, after V lost 6 bases and J lost 2 bases. CDR3 nucleotide sequence: TGTGCCAGCAGCCGACAGGGCCACCCCACAGATACGCAGTATTTT. It encodes CASSRQGHPTDTQYF.

The V and J genes are TRBV30 and TRBJ2-5, with D hard to call. V gave up 3 bases and J gave up 1 base, with 6 bases separating them. CDR1 is GTSNPN, CDR2 SVGIG, per germline (reference sequence). The CDR3 is 12 residues long. CDR3 nucleotides: TGTGCCTGGAGAACCCGCCAAGAGACCCAGTACTTC. Encoded protein: CAWRTRQETQYF.